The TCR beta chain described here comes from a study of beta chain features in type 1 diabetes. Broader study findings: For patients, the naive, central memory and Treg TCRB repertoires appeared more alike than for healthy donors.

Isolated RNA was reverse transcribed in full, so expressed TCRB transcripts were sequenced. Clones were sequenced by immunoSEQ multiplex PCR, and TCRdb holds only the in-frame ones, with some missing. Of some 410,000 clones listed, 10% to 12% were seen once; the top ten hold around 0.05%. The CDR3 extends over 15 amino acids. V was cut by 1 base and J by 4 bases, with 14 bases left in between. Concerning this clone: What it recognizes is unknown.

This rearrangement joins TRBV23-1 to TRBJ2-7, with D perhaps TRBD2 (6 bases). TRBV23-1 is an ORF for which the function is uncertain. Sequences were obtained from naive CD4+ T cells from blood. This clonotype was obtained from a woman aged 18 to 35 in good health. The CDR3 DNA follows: TGCGCCAGCAGTCAATGGCGGGACGGATGGTACGAGCAGTACTTC. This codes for CASSQWRDGWYEQYF.